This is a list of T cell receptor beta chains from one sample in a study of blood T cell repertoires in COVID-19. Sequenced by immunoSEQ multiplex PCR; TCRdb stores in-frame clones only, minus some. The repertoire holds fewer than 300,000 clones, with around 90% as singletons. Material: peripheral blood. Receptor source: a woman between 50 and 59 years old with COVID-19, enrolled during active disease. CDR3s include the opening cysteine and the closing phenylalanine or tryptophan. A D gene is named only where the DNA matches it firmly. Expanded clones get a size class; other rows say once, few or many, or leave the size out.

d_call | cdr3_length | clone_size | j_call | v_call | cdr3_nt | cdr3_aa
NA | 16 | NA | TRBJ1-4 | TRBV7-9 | TGTGCCAGCAGCTTGTCGGGGGGCAGCCCCAATGAAAAACTGTTTTTT | CASSLSGGSPNEKLFF
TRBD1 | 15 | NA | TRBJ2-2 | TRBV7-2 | TGTGCGAGCAGCTTAGGATCGCAGGGGGTCGGGGAGCTGTTTTTT | CASSLGSQGVGELFF
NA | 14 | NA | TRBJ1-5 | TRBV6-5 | TGTGCCAGCTATGTTCGGGGAATGGATCAGCCCCAGCATTTT | CASYVRGMDQPQHF
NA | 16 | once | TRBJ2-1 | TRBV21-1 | TGTGCCAGCAGCAACAGGGGTCCGAGCTCCTACAATGAGCAGTTCTTC | CASSNRGPSSYNEQFF
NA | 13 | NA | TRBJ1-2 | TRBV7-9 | TGTGCCAGCAGTCCGACAGGATTAGATGGCTACACCTTC | CASSPTGLDGYTF
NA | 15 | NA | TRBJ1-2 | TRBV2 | TGTGCCAATTTAGGGGGTAACAGGGTTTCCTATGGCTACACCTTC | CANLGGNRVSYGYTF
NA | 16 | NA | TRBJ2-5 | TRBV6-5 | TGTGCCAGCAGTTACTCGGGCAGAAGGCGCCAAGAGACCCAGTACTTC | CASSYSGRRRQETQYF
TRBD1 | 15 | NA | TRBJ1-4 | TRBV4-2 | TGTGCCAGCAGCCAAGGGACAGGCGAAACGGAAAAACTGTTTTTT | CASSQGTGETEKLFF
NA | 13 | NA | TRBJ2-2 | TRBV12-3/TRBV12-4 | TGTGCCAGCAGTTTTTACTCTACCGGGGAGCTGTTTTTT | CASSFYSTGELFF
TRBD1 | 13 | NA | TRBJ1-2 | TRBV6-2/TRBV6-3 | TGTGCCAGCAGTTATCGACAGGGCCCCTCTAACACCTTC | CASSYRQGPSNTF
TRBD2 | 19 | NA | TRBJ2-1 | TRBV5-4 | TGTGCCAGCAGCTTGGAGGCGGGAGTAAGGGGACCCTCCTACAATGAGCAGCTCTTC | CASSLEAGVRGPSYNEQLF
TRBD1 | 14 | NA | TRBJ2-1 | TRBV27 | TGTGCCAGCAGTTTGTTGGGACAGGGAAATGAGCAGTTCTTC | CASSLLGQGNEQFF